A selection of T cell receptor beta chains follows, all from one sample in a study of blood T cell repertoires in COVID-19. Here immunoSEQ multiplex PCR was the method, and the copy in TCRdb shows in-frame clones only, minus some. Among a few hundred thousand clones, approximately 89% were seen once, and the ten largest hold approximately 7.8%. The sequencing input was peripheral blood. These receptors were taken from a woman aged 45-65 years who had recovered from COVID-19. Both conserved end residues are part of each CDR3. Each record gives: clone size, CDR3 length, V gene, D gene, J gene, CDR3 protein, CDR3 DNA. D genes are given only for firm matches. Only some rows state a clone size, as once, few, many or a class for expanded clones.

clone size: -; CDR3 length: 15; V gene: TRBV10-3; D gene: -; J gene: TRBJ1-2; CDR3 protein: CAISKTDLPNYGYTF; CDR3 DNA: TGTGCCATCAGCAAAACAGATTTACCTAACTATGGCTACACCTTC
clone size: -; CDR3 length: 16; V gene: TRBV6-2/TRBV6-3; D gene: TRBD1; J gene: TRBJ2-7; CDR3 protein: CASSAHRIGQGFEQYF; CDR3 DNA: TGTGCCAGCAGCGCCCACAGGATCGGACAGGGTTTCGAGCAGTACTTC
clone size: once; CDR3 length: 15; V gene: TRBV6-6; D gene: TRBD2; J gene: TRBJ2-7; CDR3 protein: CASNSAGGGAYEQYF; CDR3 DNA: TGTGCCAGCAATTCAGCGGGAGGAGGGGCCTACGAGCAGTACTTC
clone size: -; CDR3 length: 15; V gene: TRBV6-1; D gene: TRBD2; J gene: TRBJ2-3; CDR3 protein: CASSAAGGGTDTQYF; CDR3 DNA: TGTGCCAGCAGTGCAGCGGGAGGCGGCACAGATACGCAGTATTTT
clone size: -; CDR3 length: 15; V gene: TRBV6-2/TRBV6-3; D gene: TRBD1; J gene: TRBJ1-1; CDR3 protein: CASSYAGGDVTEAFF; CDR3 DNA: TGTGCCAGCAGTTATGCAGGGGGCGATGTAACTGAAGCTTTCTTT
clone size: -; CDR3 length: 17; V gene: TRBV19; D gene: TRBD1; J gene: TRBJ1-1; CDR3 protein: CASTTTGGAFLDTEAFF; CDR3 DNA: TGTGCCAGTACCACTACAGGGGGCGCTTTTCTGGACACTGAAGCTTTCTTT
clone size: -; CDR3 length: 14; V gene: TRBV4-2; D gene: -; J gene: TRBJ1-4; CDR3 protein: CASSQAGVHEKLFF; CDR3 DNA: TGTGCCAGCAGCCAGGCAGGGGTCCATGAAAAACTGTTTTTT
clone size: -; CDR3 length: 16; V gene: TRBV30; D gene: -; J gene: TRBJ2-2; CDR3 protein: CAWSPPGSRSTGELFF; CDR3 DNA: TGTGCCTGGAGTCCCCCGGGGTCGAGGAGCACCGGGGAGCTGTTTTTT
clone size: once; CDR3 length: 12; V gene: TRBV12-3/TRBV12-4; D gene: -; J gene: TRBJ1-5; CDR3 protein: CASSRVDQPQHF; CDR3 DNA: TGTGCCAGCAGCCGAGTTGATCAGCCCCAGCATTTT
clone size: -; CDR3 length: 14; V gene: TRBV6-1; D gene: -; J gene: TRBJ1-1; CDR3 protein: CASSEAFQGFGAFF; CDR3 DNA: TGTGCCAGCAGTGAAGCGTTTCAGGGATTCGGGGCTTTCTTT
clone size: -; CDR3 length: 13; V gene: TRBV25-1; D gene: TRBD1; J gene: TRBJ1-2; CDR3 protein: CASSELTGKGYTF; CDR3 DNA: TGTGCCAGCAGTGAATTGACAGGGAAAGGCTACACCTTC
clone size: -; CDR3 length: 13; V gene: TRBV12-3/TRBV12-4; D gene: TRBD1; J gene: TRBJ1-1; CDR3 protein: CASSPGQGASAFF; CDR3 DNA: TGTGCCAGCAGTCCGGGACAGGGGGCGTCGGCTTTCTTT
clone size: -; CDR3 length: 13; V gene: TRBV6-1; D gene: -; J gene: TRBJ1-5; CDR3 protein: CASSEAGSQPQHF; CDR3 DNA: TGTGCCAGCAGTGAAGCAGGGAGTCAGCCCCAGCATTTT
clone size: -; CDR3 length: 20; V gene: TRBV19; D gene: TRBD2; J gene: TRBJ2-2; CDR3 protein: CASTENLPGLAGGGGGELFF; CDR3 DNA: TGTGCCAGTACCGAAAATTTGCCCGGACTAGCGGGAGGCGGAGGCGGGGAGCTGTTTTTT
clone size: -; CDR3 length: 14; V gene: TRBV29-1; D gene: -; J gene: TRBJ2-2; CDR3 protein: CSVASAEGTGELFF; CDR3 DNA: TGCAGCGTTGCGTCGGCCGAGGGCACCGGGGAGCTGTTTTTT
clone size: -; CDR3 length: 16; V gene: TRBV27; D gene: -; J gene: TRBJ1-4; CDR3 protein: CASRRSGASTNEKLFF; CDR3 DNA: TGTGCCAGCAGAAGGAGTGGGGCGTCTACTAATGAAAAACTGTTTTTT
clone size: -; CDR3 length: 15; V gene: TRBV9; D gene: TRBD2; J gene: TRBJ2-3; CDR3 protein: CASSLAGGLTDTQYF; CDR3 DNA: TGTGCCAGCAGCCTGGCGGGGGGGCTCACAGATACGCAGTATTTT
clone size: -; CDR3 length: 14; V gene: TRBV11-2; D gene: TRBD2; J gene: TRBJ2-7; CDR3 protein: CASSLSGVDYEQYF; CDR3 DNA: TGTGCCAGCAGCTTAAGCGGGGTGGACTACGAGCAGTACTTC
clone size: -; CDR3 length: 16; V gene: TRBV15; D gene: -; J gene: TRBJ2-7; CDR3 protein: CATSRDRARGTYEQYF; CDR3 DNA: TGTGCCACCAGCAGAGATAGAGCCAGGGGCACCTACGAGCAGTACTTC
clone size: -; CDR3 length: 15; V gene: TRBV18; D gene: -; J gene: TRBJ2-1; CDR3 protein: CASSPEMVPYNEQFF; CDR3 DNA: TGTGCCAGCTCACCAGAGATGGTTCCCTACAATGAGCAGTTCTTC
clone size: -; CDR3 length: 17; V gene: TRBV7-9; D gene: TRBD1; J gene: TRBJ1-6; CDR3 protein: CASSSRSPGQSNSPLHF; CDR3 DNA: TGTGCCAGCAGCTCCAGGAGCCCGGGACAGAGTAATTCACCCCTCCACTTT
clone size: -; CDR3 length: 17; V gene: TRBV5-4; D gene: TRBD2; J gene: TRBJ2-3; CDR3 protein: CASSLPLAGARTDTQYF; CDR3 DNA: TGTGCCAGCAGCTTGCCTTTAGCGGGGGCCCGCACAGATACGCAGTATTTT
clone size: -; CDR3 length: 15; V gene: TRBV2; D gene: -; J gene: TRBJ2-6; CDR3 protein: CASILWRSGANVLTF; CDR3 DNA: TGTGCCAGCATCCTTTGGAGGTCTGGGGCCAACGTCCTGACTTTC
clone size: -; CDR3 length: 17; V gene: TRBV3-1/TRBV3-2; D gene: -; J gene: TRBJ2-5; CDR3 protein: CASSQDYLLESQETQYF; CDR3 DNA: TGTGCCAGCAGCCAAGATTACCTACTCGAGTCGCAAGAGACCCAGTACTTC
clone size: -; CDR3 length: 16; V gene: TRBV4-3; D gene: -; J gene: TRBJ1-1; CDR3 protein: CASSQDPAQGRTEAFF; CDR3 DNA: TGCGCCAGCAGCCAAGATCCGGCACAGGGTCGCACTGAAGCTTTCTTT
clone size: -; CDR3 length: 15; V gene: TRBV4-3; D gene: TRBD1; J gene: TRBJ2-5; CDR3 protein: CASSQGTGGVETQYF; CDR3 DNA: TGCGCCAGCAGCCAAGGGACAGGGGGCGTAGAGACCCAGTACTTC
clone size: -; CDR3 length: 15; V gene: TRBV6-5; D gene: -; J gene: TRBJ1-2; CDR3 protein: CASRLDIPPNYGYTF; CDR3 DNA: TGTGCCAGCAGGCTGGACATCCCACCCAACTATGGCTACACCTTC
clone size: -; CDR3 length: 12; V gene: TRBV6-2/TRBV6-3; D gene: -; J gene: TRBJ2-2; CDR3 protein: CASSKDLLELFF; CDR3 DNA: TGTGCCAGCAGTAAAGACCTATTGGAGCTGTTTTTT
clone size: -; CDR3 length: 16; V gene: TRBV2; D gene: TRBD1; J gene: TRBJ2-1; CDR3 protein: CASSEALGQGPSEQFF; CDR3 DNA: TGTGCCAGCAGTGAAGCGCTGGGACAGGGGCCATCGGAGCAGTTCTTC
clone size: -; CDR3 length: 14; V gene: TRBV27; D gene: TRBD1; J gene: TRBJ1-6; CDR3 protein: CASSFEGAGSPLHF; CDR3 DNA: TGTGCCAGCAGTTTTGAGGGGGCCGGTTCACCCCTCCACTTT
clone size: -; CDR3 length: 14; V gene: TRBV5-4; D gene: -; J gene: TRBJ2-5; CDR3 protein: CASSRGQTSETQYF; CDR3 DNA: TGTGCCAGCAGCCGCGGACAGACCTCAGAGACCCAGTACTTC
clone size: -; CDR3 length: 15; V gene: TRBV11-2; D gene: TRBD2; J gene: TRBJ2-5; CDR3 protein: CASSLRFAGVETQYF; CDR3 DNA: TGTGCCAGCAGCTTAAGGTTCGCGGGAGTGGAGACCCAGTACTTC
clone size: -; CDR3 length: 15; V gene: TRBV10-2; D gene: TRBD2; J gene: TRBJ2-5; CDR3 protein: CASQRGLAVGETQYF; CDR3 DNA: TGCGCCAGCCAACGCGGACTAGCAGTTGGGGAGACCCAGTACTTC
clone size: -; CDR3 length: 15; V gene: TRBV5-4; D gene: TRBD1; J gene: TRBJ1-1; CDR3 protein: CASSHRQGRNTEAFF; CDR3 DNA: TGTGCCAGCAGCCATCGACAGGGGAGGAACACTGAAGCTTTCTTT
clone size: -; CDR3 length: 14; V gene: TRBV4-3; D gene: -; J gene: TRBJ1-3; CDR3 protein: CASSQGHSGNTIYF; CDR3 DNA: TGCGCCAGCAGCCAAGGGCACTCTGGAAACACCATATATTTT
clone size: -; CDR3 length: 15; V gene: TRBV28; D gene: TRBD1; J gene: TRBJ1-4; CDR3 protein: CASRGYDRADEKLFF; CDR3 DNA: TGTGCCAGCAGGGGCTACGACAGGGCGGATGAAAAACTGTTTTTT
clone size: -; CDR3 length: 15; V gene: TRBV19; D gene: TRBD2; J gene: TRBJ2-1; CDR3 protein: CASSTGTSSYNEQFF; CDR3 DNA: TGTGCCAGTAGTACTGGGACTAGCTCCTACAATGAGCAGTTCTTC
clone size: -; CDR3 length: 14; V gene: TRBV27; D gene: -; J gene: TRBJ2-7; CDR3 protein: CASRTQGLPYEQYF; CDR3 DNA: TGTGCCAGCCGGACGCAGGGGTTACCCTACGAGCAGTACTTC
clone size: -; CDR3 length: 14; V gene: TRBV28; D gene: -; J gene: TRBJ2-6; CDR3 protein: CASSLGHGANVLTF; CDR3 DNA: TGTGCCAGCAGTTTAGGGCATGGGGCCAACGTCCTGACTTTC
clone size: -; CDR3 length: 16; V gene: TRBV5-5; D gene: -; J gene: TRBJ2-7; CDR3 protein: CASSLDAGDMTYEQYF; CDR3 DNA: TGTGCCAGCAGCTTGGATGCAGGGGATATGACCTACGAGCAGTACTTC
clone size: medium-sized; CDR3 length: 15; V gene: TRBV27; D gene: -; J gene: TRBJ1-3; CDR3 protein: CASSPSVPAGNTIYF; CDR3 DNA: TGTGCCAGCAGTCCTTCGGTCCCGGCTGGAAACACCATATATTTT
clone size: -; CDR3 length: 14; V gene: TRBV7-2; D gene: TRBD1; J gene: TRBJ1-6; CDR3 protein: CASSLAGTGSPLHF; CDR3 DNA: TGTGCCAGCAGCTTAGCGGGGACAGGGTCACCCCTCCACTTT
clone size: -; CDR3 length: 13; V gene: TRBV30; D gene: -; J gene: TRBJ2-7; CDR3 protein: CAWSRDGGGKQYF; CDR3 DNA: TGTGCCTGGAGTCGAGACGGAGGCGGTAAGCAGTACTTC
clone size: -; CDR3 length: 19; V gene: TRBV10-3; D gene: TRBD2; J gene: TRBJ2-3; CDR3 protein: CAISPGLAGEAGDTDTQYF; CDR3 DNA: TGTGCCATCAGTCCAGGACTAGCGGGAGAGGCGGGAGACACAGATACGCAGTATTTT
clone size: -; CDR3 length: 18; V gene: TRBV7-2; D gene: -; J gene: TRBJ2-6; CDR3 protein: CASSLRLGLSDGANVLTF; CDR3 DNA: TGTGCCAGCAGCTTACGTCTGGGGCTGAGCGATGGGGCCAACGTCCTGACTTTC
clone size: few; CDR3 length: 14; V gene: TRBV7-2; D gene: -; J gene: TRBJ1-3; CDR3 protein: CASSPLYSGNTIYF; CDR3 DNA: TGTGCCAGCAGCCCACTGTACTCTGGAAACACCATATATTTT
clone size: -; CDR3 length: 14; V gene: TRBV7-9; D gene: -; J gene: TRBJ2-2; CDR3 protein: CASRRTANTGELFF; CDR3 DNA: TGTGCCAGCAGACGGACAGCGAACACCGGGGAGCTGTTTTTT
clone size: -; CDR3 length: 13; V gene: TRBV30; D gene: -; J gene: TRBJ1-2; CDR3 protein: CAFPRGSNYGYTF; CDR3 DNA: TGTGCCTTCCCCAGGGGCTCTAACTATGGCTACACCTTC
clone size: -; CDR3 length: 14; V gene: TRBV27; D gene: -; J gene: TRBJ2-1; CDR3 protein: CASSSPDNYNEQFF; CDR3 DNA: TGTGCCAGCAGTTCCCCGGACAACTACAATGAGCAGTTCTTC